In its sample, the clone carrying this T cell receptor (beta chain) was seen a few times. The CDR3 spans 13 residues. Per the germline V gene, CDR1 is MNHEY and CDR2 is SVGAGI. V dropped 6 bases and J dropped 5 bases, with 11 bases sitting between them. The data stem from a study of blood T cell repertoires in COVID-19. TCRdb's copy holds only in-frame clones and misses some; the assay was immunoSEQ multiplex PCR. Found here are under 100,000 clones, around nine tenths of them singletons; the top ten hold about 3.4%. The chain is built from TRBV6-5 and TRBJ2-1; D not resolved. The TCR sequence derives from a woman aged 70-85 years with acute or convalescent COVID-19. Sample: peripheral blood. The CDR3 region is CASSDNAHNEQFF. Here the CDR3 DNA reads TGTGCCAGCAGCGACAATGCGCACAATGAGCAGTTCTTC.